A selection of T cell receptor beta chains follows, all from one sample in a study of post-analysis software for immune sequencing data. TCRdb re-analysed the PCR reads in MiXCR, keeping a single row per CDR3 protein. Of under 650,000 distinct CDR3 sequences listed, 40% to 50% were seen once; the top ten hold under 2%. Sequencing used blood. The receptors derive from a girl aged 5 to 17 with multiple sclerosis. CDR3s include the opening cysteine and the closing phenylalanine or tryptophan. D genes are given only for firm matches. Clone size, where shown, is once, few, many, or a class for clones that have expanded.

J gene: TRBJ2-3
V gene: TRBV4-1
clone size: few
D gene: -
CDR3 protein: CASSVGSATQYF
CDR3 DNA: TGCGCCAGCAGCGTGGGGAGCGCAACGCAGTATTTT

J gene: TRBJ2-7
V gene: TRBV4-1
clone size: -
D gene: -
CDR3 protein: CASSQRPGTGVYEQYF
CDR3 DNA: TGCGCCAGCAGCCAACGGCCTGGGACTGGCGTCTACGAGCAGTACTTC

J gene: TRBJ2-3
V gene: TRBV5-1
clone size: -
D gene: -
CDR3 protein: CASRLGLDLTDTQYF
CDR3 DNA: TGCGCCAGCAGGCTCGGACTCGACCTCACAGATACGCAGTATTTT

J gene: TRBJ2-3
V gene: TRBV4-1
clone size: -
D gene: -
CDR3 protein: CASSQEDWDTQYF
CDR3 DNA: TGCGCCAGCAGCCAAGAAGACTGGGATACGCAGTATTTT

J gene: TRBJ1-2
V gene: TRBV12-3/TRBV12-4
clone size: -
D gene: TRBD1
CDR3 protein: CASRGQGVYGYTF
CDR3 DNA: TGTGCCAGCAGGGGACAGGGAGTCTATGGCTACACCTTC

J gene: TRBJ2-5
V gene: TRBV7-2
clone size: -
D gene: -
CDR3 protein: CASSLFNREGTQYF
CDR3 DNA: TGTGCCAGCAGCTTATTCAACAGGGAGGGGACCCAGTACTTC

J gene: TRBJ2-7
V gene: TRBV7-3
clone size: -
D gene: -
CDR3 protein: CASSLTGTDSYEQYF
CDR3 DNA: TGTGCCAGCAGCCTCACCGGGACGGACTCCTACGAGCAGTACTTC

J gene: TRBJ2-3
V gene: TRBV10-3
clone size: -
D gene: TRBD1
CDR3 protein: CAISDSGQNTGTQYF
CDR3 DNA: TGTGCCATCAGTGATTCGGGACAGAACACAGGTACGCAGTATTTT

J gene: TRBJ2-3
V gene: TRBV6-2/TRBV6-3
clone size: -
D gene: TRBD2
CDR3 protein: CASSYSSGFTDTQYF
CDR3 DNA: TGTGCCAGCAGCTACTCTAGCGGGTTCACAGATACGCAGTATTTT

J gene: TRBJ1-2
V gene: TRBV7-9
clone size: -
D gene: TRBD1
CDR3 protein: CASSRGQDLYGYTF
CDR3 DNA: TGTGCCAGCAGCCGAGGACAGGATCTCTATGGCTACACCTTC

J gene: TRBJ2-7
V gene: TRBV29-1
clone size: -
D gene: TRBD1
CDR3 protein: CSVEGLGDRGRREDEQYF
CDR3 DNA: TGCAGCGTTGAAGGTCTAGGGGACAGGGGGCGAAGAGAGGACGAGCAGTACTTC

J gene: TRBJ2-7
V gene: TRBV20-1
clone size: -
D gene: TRBD1
CDR3 protein: CSARDLNQGASYEQYF
CDR3 DNA: TGCAGTGCTAGAGATCTAAATCAGGGGGCGTCATACGAGCAGTACTTC

J gene: TRBJ2-7
V gene: TRBV12-3/TRBV12-4
clone size: few
D gene: -
CDR3 protein: CASTVNNEQYF
CDR3 DNA: TGTGCCAGCACGGTCAACAACGAGCAGTACTTC

J gene: TRBJ2-7
V gene: TRBV4-1
clone size: few
D gene: TRBD2
CDR3 protein: CASSQTSGGAYEQYF
CDR3 DNA: TGCGCCAGCAGCCAGACTAGCGGGGGGGCCTACGAGCAGTACTTC

J gene: TRBJ1-2
V gene: TRBV20-1
clone size: -
D gene: TRBD1
CDR3 protein: CSAPGQGIRGYTF
CDR3 DNA: TGCAGTGCCCCAGGACAGGGGATTCGTGGCTACACCTTC

J gene: TRBJ2-5
V gene: TRBV12-3/TRBV12-4
clone size: few
D gene: -
CDR3 protein: CASSFTGWYQETQYF
CDR3 DNA: TGTGCCAGCAGTTTTACAGGCTGGTATCAAGAGACCCAGTACTTC

J gene: TRBJ2-1
V gene: TRBV20-1
clone size: -
D gene: -
CDR3 protein: CSAPHNRERYNEQFF
CDR3 DNA: TGCAGTGCTCCCCATAACCGGGAGCGGTACAATGAGCAGTTCTTC

J gene: TRBJ2-1
V gene: TRBV29-1
clone size: once
D gene: -
CDR3 protein: CSVEVLGGLGNEQFF
CDR3 DNA: TGCAGTGTTGAAGTTTTGGGGGGCCTCGGCAATGAGCAGTTCTTC

J gene: TRBJ2-3
V gene: TRBV12-5
clone size: -
D gene: TRBD1
CDR3 protein: CASGGDRVADTQYF
CDR3 DNA: TGTGCTAGTGGTGGGGACAGGGTCGCAGATACGCAGTATTTT

J gene: TRBJ2-3
V gene: TRBV6-5
clone size: -
D gene: TRBD2
CDR3 protein: CASSYGLAEVYTQYF
CDR3 DNA: TGTGCCAGCAGTTACGGGCTAGCGGAGGTTTATACGCAGTATTTT

J gene: TRBJ2-7
V gene: TRBV3-1
clone size: many
D gene: -
CDR3 protein: CASSRGQNSYEQYF
CDR3 DNA: TGTGCCAGCAGCCGTGGACAGAATTCCTACGAGCAGTACTTC

J gene: TRBJ1-1
V gene: TRBV10-1
clone size: -
D gene: TRBD1
CDR3 protein: CASRTGGGDAFF
CDR3 DNA: TGCGCCAGCCGGACAGGTGGAGGTGACGCTTTCTTT

J gene: TRBJ2-4
V gene: TRBV20-1
clone size: -
D gene: -
CDR3 protein: CSAIKGGKNIQYF
CDR3 DNA: TGCAGTGCTATTAAGGGGGGAAAAAACATTCAGTACTTC

J gene: TRBJ1-2
V gene: TRBV12-3/TRBV12-4
clone size: few
D gene: -
CDR3 protein: CASSFYGNYGYTF
CDR3 DNA: TGTGCCAGCAGTTTCTACGGAAACTATGGCTACACCTTC

J gene: TRBJ1-4
V gene: TRBV20-1
clone size: -
D gene: -
CDR3 protein: CSAPQRTNEKLFF
CDR3 DNA: TGCAGTGCTCCACAACGAACTAATGAAAAACTGTTTTTT

J gene: TRBJ2-5
V gene: TRBV12-3/TRBV12-4
clone size: -
D gene: TRBD1
CDR3 protein: CASSRTGVGETQYF
CDR3 DNA: TGTGCCAGCAGTAGGACAGGAGTTGGAGAGACCCAGTACTTC

J gene: TRBJ2-5
V gene: TRBV29-1
clone size: few
D gene: -
CDR3 protein: CSVVGSETQYF
CDR3 DNA: TGCAGCGTTGTGGGTTCCGAGACCCAGTACTTC

J gene: TRBJ2-3
V gene: TRBV27
clone size: few
D gene: -
CDR3 protein: CASNEGRGADTQYF
CDR3 DNA: TGTGCCAGCAATGAGGGCCGAGGGGCAGATACGCAGTATTTT

J gene: TRBJ2-1
V gene: TRBV12-3/TRBV12-4
clone size: -
D gene: -
CDR3 protein: CASSLVAGRLDEQFF
CDR3 DNA: TGTGCCAGCAGTTTAGTGGCAGGGAGGTTAGATGAGCAGTTCTTC

J gene: TRBJ1-1
V gene: TRBV6-6
clone size: -
D gene: -
CDR3 protein: CANSHPGVTEAFF
CDR3 DNA: TGTGCCAACAGCCATCCAGGGGTCACTGAAGCTTTCTTT

J gene: TRBJ2-1
V gene: TRBV7-2
clone size: few
D gene: -
CDR3 protein: CASSLDPGILYNEQFF
CDR3 DNA: TGTGCCAGCAGCTTAGATCCGGGTATTCTTTACAATGAGCAGTTCTTC

J gene: TRBJ1-1
V gene: TRBV15
clone size: -
D gene: -
CDR3 protein: CATSSVRGNTEAFF
CDR3 DNA: TGTGCCACCAGCAGTGTCAGGGGGAACACTGAAGCTTTCTTT

J gene: TRBJ2-6
V gene: TRBV19
clone size: -
D gene: TRBD2
CDR3 protein: CASRGGYSGANVLTF
CDR3 DNA: TGTGCCAGTAGGGGGGGGTACTCTGGGGCCAACGTCCTGACTTTC

J gene: TRBJ1-2
V gene: TRBV7-9
clone size: few
D gene: TRBD1
CDR3 protein: CASSSRDRRTSYGYTF
CDR3 DNA: TGTGCCAGCAGTTCTCGGGACAGACGAACTAGCTATGGCTACACCTTC

J gene: TRBJ2-5
V gene: TRBV5-1
clone size: few
D gene: TRBD1
CDR3 protein: CASSTGTEQYF
CDR3 DNA: TGCGCCAGCAGCACAGGGACAGAGCAGTACTTC

J gene: TRBJ2-2
V gene: TRBV24-1
clone size: -
D gene: TRBD2
CDR3 protein: CATSDAAGGPSWNTGELFF
CDR3 DNA: TGTGCCACCAGTGATGCAGCGGGAGGGCCCTCGTGGAACACCGGGGAGCTGTTTTTT

J gene: TRBJ2-7
V gene: TRBV10-3
clone size: -
D gene: -
CDR3 protein: CAISTSDSSAREQYF
CDR3 DNA: TGTGCCATCAGCACTTCGGACAGTAGCGCGCGCGAGCAGTACTTC

J gene: TRBJ2-3
V gene: TRBV27
clone size: -
D gene: -
CDR3 protein: CASSLRSQGLPADTQYF
CDR3 DNA: TGTGCCAGCAGTTTACGGTCGCAGGGGCTACCCGCAGATACGCAGTATTTT

J gene: TRBJ2-5
V gene: TRBV20-1
clone size: once
D gene: -
CDR3 protein: CSVTVGETQYF
CDR3 DNA: TGCAGTGTGACAGTCGGTGAGACCCAGTACTTC

J gene: TRBJ2-7
V gene: TRBV12-3/TRBV12-4
clone size: -
D gene: TRBD2
CDR3 protein: CASSFSGKGEQYF
CDR3 DNA: TGTGCCAGCAGTTTCAGCGGGAAGGGCGAGCAGTACTTC

J gene: TRBJ2-6
V gene: TRBV6-5
clone size: -
D gene: -
CDR3 protein: CASSYNGQISGANVLTF
CDR3 DNA: TGTGCCAGCAGTTACAACGGACAGATCTCTGGGGCCAACGTCCTGACTTTC

J gene: TRBJ2-1
V gene: TRBV10-1
clone size: -
D gene: TRBD2
CDR3 protein: CASSSSGRATNEQFF
CDR3 DNA: TGCGCCAGCAGTTCTAGCGGGAGGGCCACGAATGAGCAGTTCTTC

J gene: TRBJ2-3
V gene: TRBV29-1
clone size: -
D gene: -
CDR3 protein: CSVGRVRDSIITDTQYF
CDR3 DNA: TGCAGCGTTGGGCGCGTGCGGGACAGCATTATCACAGATACGCAGTATTTT

J gene: TRBJ2-3
V gene: TRBV28
clone size: -
D gene: TRBD1
CDR3 protein: CASNPGGFGTDTQYF
CDR3 DNA: TGTGCCAGCAACCCAGGGGGCTTTGGCACAGATACGCAGTATTTT

J gene: TRBJ1-2
V gene: TRBV5-1
clone size: few
D gene: -
CDR3 protein: CASSFRQGNYGYTF
CDR3 DNA: TGCGCCAGCAGCTTTCGGCAGGGGAACTATGGCTACACCTTC

J gene: TRBJ2-1
V gene: TRBV5-4
clone size: -
D gene: TRBD1
CDR3 protein: CASSRDSLSYNEQFF
CDR3 DNA: TGTGCCAGCAGCAGGGACAGTCTCTCCTACAATGAGCAGTTCTTC

J gene: TRBJ2-1
V gene: TRBV7-2
clone size: -
D gene: -
CDR3 protein: CASSLGFDNEQFF
CDR3 DNA: TGTGCCAGCAGCTTAGGTTTCGACAATGAGCAGTTCTTC

J gene: TRBJ2-1
V gene: TRBV28
clone size: -
D gene: -
CDR3 protein: CASSPDTGGNEQFF
CDR3 DNA: TGTGCCAGCAGTCCCGATACTGGGGGCAATGAGCAGTTCTTC

J gene: TRBJ2-3
V gene: TRBV20-1
clone size: few
D gene: -
CDR3 protein: CSARDGAGDTQYF
CDR3 DNA: TGCAGTGCTAGAGATGGGGCGGGAGATACGCAGTATTTT

J gene: TRBJ1-6
V gene: TRBV4-1
clone size: -
D gene: TRBD1
CDR3 protein: CASSQKDRGSSYNSPLHF
CDR3 DNA: TGCGCCAGCAGCCAGAAAGACAGGGGAAGCTCCTATAATTCACCCCTCCACTTT

J gene: TRBJ1-1
V gene: TRBV5-1
clone size: -
D gene: -
CDR3 protein: CASSLGRGAEAFF
CDR3 DNA: TGCGCCAGCAGCTTGGGCAGGGGTGCTGAAGCTTTCTTT

J gene: TRBJ2-3
V gene: TRBV7-9
clone size: -
D gene: TRBD2
CDR3 protein: CASITSLAGAGTQYF
CDR3 DNA: TGTGCCAGCATCACCTCACTAGCGGGAGCAGGTACGCAGTATTTT

J gene: TRBJ1-2
V gene: TRBV20-1
clone size: few
D gene: -
CDR3 protein: CSAPTGLDYGYTF
CDR3 DNA: TGCAGTGCGCCAACAGGTCTCGACTATGGCTACACCTTC

J gene: TRBJ2-7
V gene: TRBV5-1
clone size: -
D gene: -
CDR3 protein: CASSLAGRSGQYF
CDR3 DNA: TGCGCCAGCAGCTTGGCCGGCCGCTCTGGGCAGTACTTC